The subject of this entry is one TCR beta chain. As yet, its antigen is unknown. Into CD45RA+ naive and CD45RA-negative memory subsets, the CD4+ cells were split. This specimen belongs to a study of shared clonotypes between healthy human individuals. Points from the study as a whole: Sampling involved blood alone; tissue repertoires likely differ.

Germline-derived CDR1 and CDR2 are LGHNT and FRNRAP. The CDR3 extends over 15 amino acids. With 7 bases removed from V and 2 bases from J, the gap between germline ends came to 15 bases. Sequencing was performed with immunoSEQ multiplex PCR; in TCRdb, only in-frame clones are kept and a portion is missing. Among 2 million to 2.5 million clones listed, more than 90% were seen once. The clonotype originates from a man younger than 35 in good health. This chain joins TRBV12-5 and TRBJ1-5; D may be TRBD1 (6 bases). The material sequenced was naive CD4+ T cells sorted from blood. Sample subset: CD45RA+ positively selected. CDR3 nucleotides: TGTGCTAGTGCCCTCGAGGCAGGGGGCAATCAGCCCCAGCATTTT. Translated, it gives CASALEAGGNQPQHF.